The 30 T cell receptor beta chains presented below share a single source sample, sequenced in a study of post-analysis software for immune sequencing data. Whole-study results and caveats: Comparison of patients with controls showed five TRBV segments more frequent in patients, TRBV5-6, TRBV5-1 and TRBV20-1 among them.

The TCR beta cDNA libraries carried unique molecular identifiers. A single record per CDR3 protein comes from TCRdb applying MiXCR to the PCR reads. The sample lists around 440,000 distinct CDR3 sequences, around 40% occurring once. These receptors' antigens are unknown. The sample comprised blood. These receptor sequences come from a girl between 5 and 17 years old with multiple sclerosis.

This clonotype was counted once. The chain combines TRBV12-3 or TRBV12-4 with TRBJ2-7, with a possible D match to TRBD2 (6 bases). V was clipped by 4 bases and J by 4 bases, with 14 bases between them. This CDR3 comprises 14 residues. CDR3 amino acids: CASSCGRDGYEQYF. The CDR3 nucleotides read TGTGCCAGCAGTTGTGGGCGGGACGGATACGAGCAGTACTTC.

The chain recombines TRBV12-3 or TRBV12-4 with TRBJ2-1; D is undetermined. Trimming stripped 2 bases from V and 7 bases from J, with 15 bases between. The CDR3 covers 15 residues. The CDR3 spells CASSLNYGPSNEQFF. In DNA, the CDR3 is TGTGCCAGCAGTTTAAATTACGGGCCTTCTAATGAGCAGTTCTTC.

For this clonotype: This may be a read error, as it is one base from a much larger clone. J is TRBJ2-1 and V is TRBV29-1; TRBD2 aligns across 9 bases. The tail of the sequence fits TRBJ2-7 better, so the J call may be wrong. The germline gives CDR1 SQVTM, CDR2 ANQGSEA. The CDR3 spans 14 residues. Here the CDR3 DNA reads TGCAGCGTTGTAGCGGGAGATACCTACAATGAGCAGTACTTC. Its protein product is CSVVAGDTYNEQYF.

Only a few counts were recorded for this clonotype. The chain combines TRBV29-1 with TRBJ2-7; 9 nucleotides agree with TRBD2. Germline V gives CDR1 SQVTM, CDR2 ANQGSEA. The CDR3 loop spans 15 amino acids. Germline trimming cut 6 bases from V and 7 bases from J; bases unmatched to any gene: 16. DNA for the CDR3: TGCAGCGTCGCCTGGGGGCTAGCGGGAATGGGAGAGCAGTACTTC. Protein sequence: CSVAWGLAGMGEQYF.

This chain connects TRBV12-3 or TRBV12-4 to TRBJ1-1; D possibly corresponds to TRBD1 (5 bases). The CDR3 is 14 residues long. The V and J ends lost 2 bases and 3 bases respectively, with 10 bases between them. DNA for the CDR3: TGTGCCAGCAGTTTACAGGGACGGTACACTGAAGCTTTCTTT. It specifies CASSLQGRYTEAFF.

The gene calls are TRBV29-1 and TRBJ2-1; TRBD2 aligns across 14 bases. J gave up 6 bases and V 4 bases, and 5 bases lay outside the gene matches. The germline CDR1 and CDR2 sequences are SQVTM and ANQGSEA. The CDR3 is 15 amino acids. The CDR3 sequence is CSVARLAGGGNEQFF. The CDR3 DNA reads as TGCAGCGTTGCCCGACTAGCGGGAGGGGGCAATGAGCAGTTCTTC.

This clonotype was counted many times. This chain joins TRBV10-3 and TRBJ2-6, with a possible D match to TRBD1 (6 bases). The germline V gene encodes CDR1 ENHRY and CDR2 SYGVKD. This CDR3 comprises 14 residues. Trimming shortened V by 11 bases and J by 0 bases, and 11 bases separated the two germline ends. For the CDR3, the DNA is TGTGCCGTCGACAGGTCCTCTGGGGCCAACGTCCTGACTTTC. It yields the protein CAVDRSSGANVLTF.

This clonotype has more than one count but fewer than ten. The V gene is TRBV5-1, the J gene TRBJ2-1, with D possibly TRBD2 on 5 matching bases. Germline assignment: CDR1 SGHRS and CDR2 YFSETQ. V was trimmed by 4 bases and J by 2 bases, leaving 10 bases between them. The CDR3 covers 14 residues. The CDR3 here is CASSPGSAYNEQFF. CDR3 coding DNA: TGCGCCAGCAGCCCGGGATCCGCCTACAATGAGCAGTTCTTC. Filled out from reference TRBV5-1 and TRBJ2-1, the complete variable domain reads KAGVTQTPRYLIKTRGQQVTLSCSPISGHRSVSWYQQTPGQGLQFLFEYFSETQRNKGNFPGRFSGRQFSNSRSEMNVSTLELGDSALYLCASSPGSAYNEQFFGPGTRLTVL.

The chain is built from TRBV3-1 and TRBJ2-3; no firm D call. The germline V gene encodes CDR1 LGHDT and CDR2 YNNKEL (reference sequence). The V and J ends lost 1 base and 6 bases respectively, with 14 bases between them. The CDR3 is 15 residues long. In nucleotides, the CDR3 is TGTGCCAGCAGCCAAGTAGGGCGCCCAACGGATACGCAGTATTTT. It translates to CASSQVGRPTDTQYF.

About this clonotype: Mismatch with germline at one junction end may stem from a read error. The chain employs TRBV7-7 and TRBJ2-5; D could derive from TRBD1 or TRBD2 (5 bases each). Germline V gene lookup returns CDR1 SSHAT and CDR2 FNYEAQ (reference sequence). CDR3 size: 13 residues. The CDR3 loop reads CASSLEGPETQYF. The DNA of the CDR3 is TGTGCTAGCAGCTTAGAGGGGCCAGAGACCCAGTACTTC.

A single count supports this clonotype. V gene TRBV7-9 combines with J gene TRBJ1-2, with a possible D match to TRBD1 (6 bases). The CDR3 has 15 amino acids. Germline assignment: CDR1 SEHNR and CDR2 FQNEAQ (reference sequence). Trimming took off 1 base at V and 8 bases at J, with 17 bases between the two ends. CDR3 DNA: TGTGCCAGCAGCTTAGAATCTGGGGGCTCATGGGGCTACACCTTC. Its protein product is CASSLESGGSWGYTF.

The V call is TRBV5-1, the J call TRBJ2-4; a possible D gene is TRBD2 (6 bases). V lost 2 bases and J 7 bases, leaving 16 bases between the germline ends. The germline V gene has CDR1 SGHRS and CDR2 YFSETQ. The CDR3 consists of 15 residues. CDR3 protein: CASSLFKDSGNIQYF. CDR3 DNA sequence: TGCGCCAGCAGCTTATTTAAAGACAGCGGGAACATTCAGTACTTC.

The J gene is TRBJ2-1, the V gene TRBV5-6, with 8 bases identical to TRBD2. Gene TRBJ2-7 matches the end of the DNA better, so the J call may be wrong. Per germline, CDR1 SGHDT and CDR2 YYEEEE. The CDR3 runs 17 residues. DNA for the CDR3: TGTGCCAGCAGCTTGGATCTGACAGCGGGAGCCATCAATGAGCAGTACTTC. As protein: CASSLDLTAGAINEQYF.

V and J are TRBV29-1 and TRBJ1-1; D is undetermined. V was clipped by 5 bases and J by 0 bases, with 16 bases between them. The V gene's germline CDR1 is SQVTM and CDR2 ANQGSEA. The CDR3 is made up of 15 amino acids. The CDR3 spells CSVPLRSAMNTEAFF. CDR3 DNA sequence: TGCAGCGTTCCCCTTAGGTCAGCTATGAACACTGAAGCTTTCTTT. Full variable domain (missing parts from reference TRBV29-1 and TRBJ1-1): SAVISQKPSRDICQRGTSLTIQCQVDSQVTMMFWYRQQPGQSLTLIATANQGSEATYESGFVIDKFPISRPNLTFSTLTVSNMSPEDSSIYLCSVPLRSAMNTEAFFGQGTRLTVV.

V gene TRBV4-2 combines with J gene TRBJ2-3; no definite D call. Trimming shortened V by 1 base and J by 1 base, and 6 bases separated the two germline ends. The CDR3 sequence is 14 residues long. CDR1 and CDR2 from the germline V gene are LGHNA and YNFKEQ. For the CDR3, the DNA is TGTGCCAGCAGCCAAGGGTCCGGCACAGATACGCAGTATTTT. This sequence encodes CASSQGSGTDTQYF.

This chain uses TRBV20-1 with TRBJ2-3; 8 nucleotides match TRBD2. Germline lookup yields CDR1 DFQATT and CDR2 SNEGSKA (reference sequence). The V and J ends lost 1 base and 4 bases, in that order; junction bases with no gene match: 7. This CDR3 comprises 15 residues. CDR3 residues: CSARASSGSPDTQYF. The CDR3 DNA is TGCAGTGCTAGAGCCTCAAGCGGGAGCCCAGATACGCAGTATTTT.

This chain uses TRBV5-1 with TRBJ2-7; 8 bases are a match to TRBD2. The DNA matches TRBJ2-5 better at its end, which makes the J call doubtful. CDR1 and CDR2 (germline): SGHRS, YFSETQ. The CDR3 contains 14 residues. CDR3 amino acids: CASSPGLDGETQYF. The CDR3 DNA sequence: TGCGCCAGCAGCCCGGGACTAGATGGTGAGACCCAGTACTTC.

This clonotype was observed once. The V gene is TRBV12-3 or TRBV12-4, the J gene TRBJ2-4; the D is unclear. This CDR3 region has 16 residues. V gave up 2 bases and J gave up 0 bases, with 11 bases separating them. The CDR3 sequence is CASSLTRQTAKNIQYF. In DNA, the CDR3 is TGTGCCAGCAGTTTAACGCGGCAGACAGCCAAAAACATTCAGTACTTC.

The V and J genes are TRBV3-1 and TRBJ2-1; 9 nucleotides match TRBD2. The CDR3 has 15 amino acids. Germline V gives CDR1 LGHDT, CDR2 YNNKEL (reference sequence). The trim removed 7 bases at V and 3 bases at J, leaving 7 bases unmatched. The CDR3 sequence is CASTAGGLSYNEQFF. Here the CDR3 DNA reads TGTGCCAGCACCGCGGGAGGGCTCAGCTACAATGAGCAGTTCTTC.

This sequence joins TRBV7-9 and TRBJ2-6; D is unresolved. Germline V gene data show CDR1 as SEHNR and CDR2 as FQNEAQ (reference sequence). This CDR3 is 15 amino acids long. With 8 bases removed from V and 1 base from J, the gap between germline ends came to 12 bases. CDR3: CASQATSSGANVLTF. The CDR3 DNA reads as TGTGCCAGCCAAGCTACCAGTTCTGGGGCCAACGTCCTGACTTTC.

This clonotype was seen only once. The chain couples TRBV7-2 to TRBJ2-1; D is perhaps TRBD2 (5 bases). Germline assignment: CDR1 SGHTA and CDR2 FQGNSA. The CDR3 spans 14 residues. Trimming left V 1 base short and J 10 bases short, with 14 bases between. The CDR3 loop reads CASSLDGLAPEQFF. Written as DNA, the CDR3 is TGTGCCAGCAGCTTAGATGGACTCGCGCCAGAGCAGTTCTTC.

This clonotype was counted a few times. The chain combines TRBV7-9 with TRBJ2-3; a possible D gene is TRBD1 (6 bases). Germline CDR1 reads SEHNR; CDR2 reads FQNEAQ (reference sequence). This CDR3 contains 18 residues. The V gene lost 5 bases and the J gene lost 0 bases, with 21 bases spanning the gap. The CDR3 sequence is CASSHRDIKDYSTDTQYF. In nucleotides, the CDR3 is TGTGCCAGCAGCCACCGGGACATTAAAGACTATAGCACAGATACGCAGTATTTT. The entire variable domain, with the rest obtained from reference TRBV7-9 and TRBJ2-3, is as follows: DTGVSQNPRHKITKRGQNVTFRCDPISEHNRLYWYRQTLGQGPEFLTYFQNEAQLEKSRLLSDRFSAERPKGSFSTLEIQRTEQGDSAMYLCASSHRDIKDYSTDTQYFGPGTRLTVL.

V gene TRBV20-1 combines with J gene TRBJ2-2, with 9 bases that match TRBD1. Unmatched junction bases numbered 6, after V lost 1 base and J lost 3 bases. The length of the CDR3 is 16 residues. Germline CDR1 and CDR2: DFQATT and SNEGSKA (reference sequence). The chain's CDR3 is CSARVQGAGDTGELFF. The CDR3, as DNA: TGCAGTGCTAGAGTACAGGGGGCCGGGGACACCGGGGAGCTGTTTTTT.

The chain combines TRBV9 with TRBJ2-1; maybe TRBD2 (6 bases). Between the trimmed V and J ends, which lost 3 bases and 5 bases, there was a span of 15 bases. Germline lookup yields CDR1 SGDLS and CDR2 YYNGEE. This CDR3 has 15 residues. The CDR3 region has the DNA TGTGCCAGCAGCGGCCGGGAGAGTACCAACAATGAGCAGTTCTTC. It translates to CASSGRESTNNEQFF.

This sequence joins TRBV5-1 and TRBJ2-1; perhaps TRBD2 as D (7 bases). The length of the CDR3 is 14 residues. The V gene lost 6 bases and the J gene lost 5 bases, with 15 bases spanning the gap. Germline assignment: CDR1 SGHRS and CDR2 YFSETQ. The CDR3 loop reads CASTKGGTDNEQFF. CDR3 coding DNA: TGCGCCAGCACTAAGGGGGGGACGGACAATGAGCAGTTCTTC.

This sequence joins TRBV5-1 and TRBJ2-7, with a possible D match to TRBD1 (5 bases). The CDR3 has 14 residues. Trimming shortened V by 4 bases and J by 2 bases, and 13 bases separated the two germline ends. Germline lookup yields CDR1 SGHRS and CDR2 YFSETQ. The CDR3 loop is CASSQLQGPYEQYF. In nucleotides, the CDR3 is TGCGCCAGCAGCCAGCTCCAGGGTCCCTACGAGCAGTACTTC.

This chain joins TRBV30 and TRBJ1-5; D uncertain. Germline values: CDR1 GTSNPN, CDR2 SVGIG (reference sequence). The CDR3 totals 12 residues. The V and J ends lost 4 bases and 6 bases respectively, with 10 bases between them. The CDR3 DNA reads TGTGCCTGGAAGAAAGTAGGTCAGCCCCAGCATTTT. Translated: CAWKKVGQPQHF. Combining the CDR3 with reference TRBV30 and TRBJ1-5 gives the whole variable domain SQTIHQWPATLVQPVGSPLSLECTVEGTSNPNLYWYRQAAGRGLQLLFYSVGIGQISSEVPQNLSASRPQDRQFILSSKKLLLSDSGFYLCAWKKVGQPQHFGDGTRLSIL.

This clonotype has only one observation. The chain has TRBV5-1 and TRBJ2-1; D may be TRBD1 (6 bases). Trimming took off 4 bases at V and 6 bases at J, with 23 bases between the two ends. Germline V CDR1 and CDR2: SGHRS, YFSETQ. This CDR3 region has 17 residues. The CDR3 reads CASSRHRVRSGGNEQFF. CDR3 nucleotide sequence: TGCGCCAGCAGCCGTCACAGGGTTCGTTCCGGAGGCAATGAGCAGTTCTTC. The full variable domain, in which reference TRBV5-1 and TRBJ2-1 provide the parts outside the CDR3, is KAGVTQTPRYLIKTRGQQVTLSCSPISGHRSVSWYQQTPGQGLQFLFEYFSETQRNKGNFPGRFSGRQFSNSRSEMNVSTLELGDSALYLCASSRHRVRSGGNEQFFGPGTRLTVL.

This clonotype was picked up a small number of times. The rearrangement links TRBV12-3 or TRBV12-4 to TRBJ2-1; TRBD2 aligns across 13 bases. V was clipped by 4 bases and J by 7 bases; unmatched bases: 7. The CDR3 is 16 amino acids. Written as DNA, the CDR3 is TGTGCCAGCAGTTCCCAACTAGCGGGAGGGCAGAATGAGCAGTTCTTC. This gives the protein CASSSQLAGGQNEQFF.

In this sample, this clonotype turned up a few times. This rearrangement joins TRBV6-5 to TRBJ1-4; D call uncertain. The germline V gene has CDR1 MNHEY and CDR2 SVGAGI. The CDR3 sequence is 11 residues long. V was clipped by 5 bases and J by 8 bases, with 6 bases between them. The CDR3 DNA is TGTGCCAGCAGTCGAGGGGAAAAACTGTTTTTT. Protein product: CASSRGEKLFF.